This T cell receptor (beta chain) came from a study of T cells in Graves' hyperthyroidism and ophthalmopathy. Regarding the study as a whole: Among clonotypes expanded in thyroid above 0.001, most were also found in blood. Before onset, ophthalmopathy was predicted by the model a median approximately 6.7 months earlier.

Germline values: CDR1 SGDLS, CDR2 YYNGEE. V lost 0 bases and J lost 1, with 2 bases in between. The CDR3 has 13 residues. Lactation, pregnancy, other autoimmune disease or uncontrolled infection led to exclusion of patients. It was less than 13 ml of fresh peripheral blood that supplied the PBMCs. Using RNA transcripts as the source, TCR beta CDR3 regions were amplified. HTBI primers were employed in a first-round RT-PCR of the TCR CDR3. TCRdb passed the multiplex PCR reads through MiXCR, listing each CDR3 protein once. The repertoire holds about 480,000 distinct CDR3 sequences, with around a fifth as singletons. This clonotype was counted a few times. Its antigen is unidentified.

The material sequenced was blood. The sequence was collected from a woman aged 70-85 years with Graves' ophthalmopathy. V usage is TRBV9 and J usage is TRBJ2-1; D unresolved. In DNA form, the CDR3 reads TGTGCCAGCAGCGTAGGTTCCTACAATGAGCAGTTCTTC. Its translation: CASSVGSYNEQFF.